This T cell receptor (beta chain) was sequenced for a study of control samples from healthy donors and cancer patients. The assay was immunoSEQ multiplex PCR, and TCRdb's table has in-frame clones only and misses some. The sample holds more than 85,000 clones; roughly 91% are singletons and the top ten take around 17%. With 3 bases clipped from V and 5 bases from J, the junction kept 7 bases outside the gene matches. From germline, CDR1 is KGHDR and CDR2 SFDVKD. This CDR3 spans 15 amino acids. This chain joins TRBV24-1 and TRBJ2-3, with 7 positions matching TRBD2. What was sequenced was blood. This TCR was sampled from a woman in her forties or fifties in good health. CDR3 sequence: CATSDGGRAIDTQYF. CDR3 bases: TGTGCCACCAGTGATGGTGGGAGGGCCATAGATACGCAGTATTTT.